The 8 T cell receptor beta chains below all came from one sample that was sequenced in a study of shared clonotypes between healthy human individuals. The repertoire was sequenced with immunoSEQ multiplex PCR; TCRdb's copy has only in-frame clones and lacks some. This sample has around 700,000 clones; roughly 70% occur once, and the top ten carry around 1.8%. The sample comprised memory CD4+ T cells sorted from blood. Noted subset: CD45RA-negative fraction. These TCRs come from a woman younger than 45 in good health.

This clone was seen ten or more times. The chain joins TRBV6-1 to TRBJ2-7; 12 nucleotides line up with TRBD1. With 6 bases clipped from V and 2 bases from J, the junction kept 5 bases outside the gene matches. Germline V gene lookup returns CDR1 MNHNS and CDR2 SASEGT. This CDR3 contains 15 residues. The CDR3 here is CASRPGTGGTYEQYF. In nucleotides, the CDR3 is TGTGCCAGCAGGCCCGGGACAGGGGGCACCTACGAGCAGTACTTC.

CDR3 nucleotides: TGTGCCAGCAGTCGACGGAGGACAGGTGAGAACGAGCAGTACTTC. Protein: CASSRRRTGENEQYF. The chain couples TRBV27 to TRBJ2-7; TRBD1 matches 7 bases. Germline values: CDR1 MNHEY, CDR2 SMNVEV (reference sequence). The CDR3 is 15 residues long. J lost 5 bases, V lost 5 bases, and 12 bases had no gene match.

This chain links TRBV25-1 with TRBJ1-2, with unresolved D. CDR1 MGHDK and CDR2 SYGVNS come from the germline V gene. The CDR3 has 17 residues. V was cut by 1 base and J by 8 bases, with 23 bases left in between. The CDR3 nucleotides read TGTGCCAGCAGTGAATCCGGACTTAGAGGAAGGGATCAGGGCTACACCTTC. Encoded protein: CASSESGLRGRDQGYTF.

The gene calls are TRBV7-8 and TRBJ2-7; 8 nucleotides align to TRBD2. This CDR3 has 12 amino acids. The germline V gene has CDR1 SGHVS and CDR2 FQNEAQ. Germline trimming cut 6 bases from V and 6 bases from J; bases unmatched to any gene: 4. The CDR3 bases are TGTGCCAGCAGTTCGGGAGGGCGCGAGCAGTACTTC. It translates to CASSSGGREQYF.

This chain joins TRBV7-8 and TRBJ2-5, with a possible D match to TRBD2 (7 bases). V was pared by 5 bases and J by 5 bases, with 18 bases between. Germline-derived CDR1 and CDR2 are SGHVS and FQNEAQ. The CDR3 runs 15 residues. The CDR3 is CASSPPVGGLETQYF. The CDR3 DNA reads TGTGCCAGCAGCCCCCCGGTGGGGGGGCTGGAGACCCAGTACTTC.

The V call is TRBV2, the J call TRBJ2-7, with 8 bases that match TRBD1. V dropped 8 bases and J dropped 3; count of bases not matched to a gene: 6. The germline gives CDR1 SNHLY, CDR2 FYNNEI. The CDR3 is 13 residues long. CDR3 bases: TGTGCCAGCGGACGACAGGGGATCTACGAGCAGTACTTC. This encodes CASGRQGIYEQYF.

The chain combines TRBV2 with TRBJ2-3; 9 bases map to TRBD1. The CDR3 is 12 residues long. J was trimmed by 5 bases and V by 8 bases; bases with no gene match: 2. CDR1 and CDR2 from the germline V gene are SNHLY and FYNNEI. The CDR3 loop reads CASRDREDTQYF. The CDR3 region has the DNA TGTGCCAGCCGGGACAGGGAAGATACGCAGTATTTT.

This clone was seen only once. This chain connects TRBV30 to TRBJ2-2; D call uncertain. CDR3 length equals 13 residues. V was clipped by 3 bases and J by 5 bases, with 10 bases between them. The germline V gene encodes CDR1 GTSNPN and CDR2 SVGIG (reference sequence). CDR3 in DNA: TGTGCCTGGAGGGGCAGCCCAACCGGGGAGCTGTTTTTT. Encoded protein: CAWRGSPTGELFF. The entire variable domain, with the rest obtained from reference TRBV30 and TRBJ2-2, is as follows: SQTIHQWPATLVQPVGSPLSLECTVEGTSNPNLYWYRQAAGRGLQLLFYSVGIGQISSEVPQNLSASRPQDRQFILSSKKLLLSDSGFYLCAWRGSPTGELFFGEGSRLTVL.